This T cell receptor (beta chain) was captured by sequencing in a study of OX40 agonist ivuxolimab in advanced cancers. Study-wide context: Six ivuxolimab dose levels, 0.01 to 10 mg/kg, were given intravenously every 2 weeks.

For this clone: Its target is unknown.

CDR1 and CDR2 from the germline V gene are MDHEN and SYDVKM. The CDR3 has 17 residues. V trimming: 5 bases; J trimming: 3 bases; junction bases outside the gene matches: 9. Findings of the study overall: CD8+ T cells were the subset that, on average, had more expanded clones than CD4+.

Libraries were prepared by immunoSEQ multiplex PCR; TCRdb keeps only in-frame clonotypes and omits some of them. The sample has roughly 95,000 clones, over 75% seen once. The origin of this receptor is an adult with an advanced solid tumor such as melanoma, head and neck, liver or kidney cancer. The chain uses TRBV28 and TRBJ2-7; 14 bases align to TRBD2. The source material was CD4+ or CD8+ T cells sorted from blood, sampled in a trial of the OX40 agonist ivuxolimab. The CDR3 DNA reads TGTGCCAGCAGTCCAGGGACTAGCGGGAGTCCCAACTACGAGCAGTACTTC. Translated, it gives CASSPGTSGSPNYEQYF.